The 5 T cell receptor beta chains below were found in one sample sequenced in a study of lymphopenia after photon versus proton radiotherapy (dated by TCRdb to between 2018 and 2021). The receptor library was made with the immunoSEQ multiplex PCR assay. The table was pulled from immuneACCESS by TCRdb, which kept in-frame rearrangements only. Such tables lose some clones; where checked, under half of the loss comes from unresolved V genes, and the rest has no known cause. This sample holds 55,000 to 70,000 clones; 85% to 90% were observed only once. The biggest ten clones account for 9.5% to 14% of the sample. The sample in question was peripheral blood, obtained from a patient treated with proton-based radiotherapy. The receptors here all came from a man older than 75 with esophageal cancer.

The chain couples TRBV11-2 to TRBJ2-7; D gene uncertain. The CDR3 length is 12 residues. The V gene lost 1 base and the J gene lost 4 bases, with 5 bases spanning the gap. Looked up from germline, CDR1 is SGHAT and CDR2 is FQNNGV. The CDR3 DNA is TGTGCCAGCAGCTTAGTACCGTACGAGCAGTACTTC. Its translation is CASSLVPYEQYF.

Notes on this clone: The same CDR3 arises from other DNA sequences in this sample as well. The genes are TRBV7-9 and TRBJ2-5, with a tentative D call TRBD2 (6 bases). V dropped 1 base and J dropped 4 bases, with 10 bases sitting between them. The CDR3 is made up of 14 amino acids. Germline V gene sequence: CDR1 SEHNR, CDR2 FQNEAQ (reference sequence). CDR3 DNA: TGTGCCAGCAGCTTAGTAGCCGGGGGAGAGACCCAGTACTTC. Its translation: CASSLVAGGETQYF.

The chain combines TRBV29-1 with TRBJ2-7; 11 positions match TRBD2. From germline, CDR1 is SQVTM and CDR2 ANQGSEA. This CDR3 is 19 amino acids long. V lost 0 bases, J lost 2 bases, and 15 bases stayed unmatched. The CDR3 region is CSVEDRETSGIGSPYEQYF. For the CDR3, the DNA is TGCAGCGTTGAAGATCGGGAGACTAGCGGGATCGGTTCACCCTACGAGCAGTACTTC.

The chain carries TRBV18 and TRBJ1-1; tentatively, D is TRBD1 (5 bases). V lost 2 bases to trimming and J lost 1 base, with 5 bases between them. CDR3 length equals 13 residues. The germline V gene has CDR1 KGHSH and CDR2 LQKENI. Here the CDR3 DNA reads TGTGCCAGCTCACCAGGGGGGAACACTGAAGCTTTCTTT. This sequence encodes CASSPGGNTEAFF.

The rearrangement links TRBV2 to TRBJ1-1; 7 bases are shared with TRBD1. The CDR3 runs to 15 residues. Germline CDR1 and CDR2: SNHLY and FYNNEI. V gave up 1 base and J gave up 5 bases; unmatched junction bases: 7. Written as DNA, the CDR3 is TGTGCCAGCAGTGAAGGGGCAGGGGGTCGGACTGAAGCTTTCTTT. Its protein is CASSEGAGGRTEAFF.